The sample holds a few counts of the clone carrying this TCR beta chain. The antigen is unknown. The sample is drawn from a study of CD8 T cells in ankylosing spondylitis. Study observations and caveats: Reportedly, disease-linked clones are significantly enriched in ankylosing spondylitis patients' matched synovial fluid. Ankylosing spondylitis blood appeared to carry a characteristic TCR beta motif of roughly 8 highly homologous variants. Earlier literature documents some of the motif variants in reactive arthritis synovial fluid and blood.

With molecular barcodes, quantitative 5'-RACE was used to make the TCR beta libraries. TCRdb used MiXCR to reprocess the 5' RACE reads, holding one entry per CDR3 protein. The repertoire consists of about 220,000 distinct CDR3 sequences, with 20% to 30% occurring once and the leading ten covering more than 6.5%. The V gene lost 2 bases and the J gene lost 4 bases, with 14 bases spanning the gap. The germline V gene has CDR1 KGHDR and CDR2 SFDVKD. The CDR3 loop spans 16 amino acids. This rearrangement joins TRBV24-1 to TRBJ2-1; D might be TRBD1 (6 bases). The clonotype originates from a male donor with ankylosing spondylitis or in good health (not recorded which). The sample taken for sequencing was blood, either unsorted or a sorted T cell fraction (not recorded which). The DNA of the CDR3 is TGTGCCACCAGTGATTCTCCAGGGGCATGGTACAATGAGCAGTTCTTC. Translating gives CATSDSPGAWYNEQFF.